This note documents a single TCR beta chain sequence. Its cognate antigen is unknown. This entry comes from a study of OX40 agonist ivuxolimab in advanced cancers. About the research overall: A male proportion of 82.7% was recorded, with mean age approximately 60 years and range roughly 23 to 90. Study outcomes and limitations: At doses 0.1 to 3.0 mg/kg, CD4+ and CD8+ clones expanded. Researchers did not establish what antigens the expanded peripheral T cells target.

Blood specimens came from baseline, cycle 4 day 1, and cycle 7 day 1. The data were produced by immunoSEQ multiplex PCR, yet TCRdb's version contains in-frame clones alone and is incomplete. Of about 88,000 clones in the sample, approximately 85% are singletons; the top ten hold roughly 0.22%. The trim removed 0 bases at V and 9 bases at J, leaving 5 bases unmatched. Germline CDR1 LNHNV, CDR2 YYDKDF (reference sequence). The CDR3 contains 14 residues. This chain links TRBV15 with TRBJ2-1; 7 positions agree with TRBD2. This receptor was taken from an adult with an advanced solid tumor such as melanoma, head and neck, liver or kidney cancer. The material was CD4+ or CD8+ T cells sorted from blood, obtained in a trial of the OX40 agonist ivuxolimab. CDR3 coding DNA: TGTGCCACCAGCAGAGATGGGGGGGTGGGTGAGCAGTTCTTC. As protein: CATSRDGGVGEQFF. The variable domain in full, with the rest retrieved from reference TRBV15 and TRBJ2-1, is DAMVIQNPRYQVTQFGKPVTLSCSQTLNHNVMYWYQQKSSQAPKLLFHYYDKDFNNEADTPDNFQSRRPNTSFCFLDIRSPGLGDTAMYLCATSRDGGVGEQFFGPGTRLTVL.